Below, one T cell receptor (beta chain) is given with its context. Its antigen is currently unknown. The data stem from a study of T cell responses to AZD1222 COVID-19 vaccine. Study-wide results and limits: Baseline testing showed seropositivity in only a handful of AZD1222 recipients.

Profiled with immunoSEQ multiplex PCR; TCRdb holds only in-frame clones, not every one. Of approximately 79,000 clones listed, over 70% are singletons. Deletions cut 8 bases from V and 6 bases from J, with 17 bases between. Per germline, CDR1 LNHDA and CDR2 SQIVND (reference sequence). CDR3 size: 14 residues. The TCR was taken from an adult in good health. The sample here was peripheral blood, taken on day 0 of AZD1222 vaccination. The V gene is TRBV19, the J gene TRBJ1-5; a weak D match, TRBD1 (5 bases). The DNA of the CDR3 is TGTGCCAGTGGAAATACCCAGGGTCTTCAGCCCCAGCATTTT. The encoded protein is CASGNTQGLQPQHF. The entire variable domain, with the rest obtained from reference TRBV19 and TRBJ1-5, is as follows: DGGITQSPKYLFRKEGQNVTLSCEQNLNHDAMYWYRQDPGQGLRLIYYSQIVNDFQKGDIAEGYSVSREKKESFPLTVTSAQKNPTAFYLCASGNTQGLQPQHFGDGTRLSIL.